These T cell receptor beta chains were read from a single sample in a study of identical twins. One entry per CDR3 protein results from TCRdb running MiXCR on the 5' RACE reads. Counted here are roughly 190,000 distinct CDR3 sequences, more than 15% occurring once; the ten biggest clones make up around 40%. The sample was also linked to a second study, of T cells expressing NK-cell markers.

Sequenced input: CD8+ T cells sorted from blood. The source is a woman aged 18-30 years in good health. CDR3s include the opening cysteine and the closing phenylalanine or tryptophan. D genes are given only for firm matches. The size entry is marked missing in some rows and otherwise reads once, few, many or a size class.

J gene,clone size,D gene,V gene,CDR3 length,CDR3 protein,CDR3 DNA
TRBJ1-5,.,TRBD1,TRBV4-3,13,CASSQSQGQPQHF,TGCGCCAGCAGCCAATCACAGGGGCAGCCCCAGCATTTT
TRBJ1-1,many,.,TRBV7-9,15,CASSPNVPGNTEAFF,TGTGCCAGCAGCCCCAATGTACCCGGGAACACTGAAGCTTTCTTT
TRBJ2-3,.,TRBD2,TRBV27,15,CASSSLAGVTDTQYF,TGTGCCAGCAGTTCCCTAGCGGGGGTTACAGATACGCAGTATTTT
TRBJ2-1,.,TRBD2,TRBV12-3/TRBV12-4,16,CASSPGTSGGNNEQFF,TGTGCCAGCAGCCCCGGGACTAGCGGGGGCAACAATGAGCAGTTCTTC
TRBJ2-7,.,TRBD1,TRBV11-2,15,CASSLSRGRLWEQYF,TGTGCCAGCAGCTTAAGCAGGGGGCGACTTTGGGAGCAGTACTTC
TRBJ1-2,.,.,TRBV2,14,CASSELKGDYGYTF,TGTGCCAGCAGTGAGCTTAAGGGAGACTATGGCTACACCTTC
TRBJ2-1,.,.,TRBV6-1,13,CASAVGGYNEQFF,TGTGCCAGCGCGGTTGGGGGCTACAATGAGCAGTTCTTC
TRBJ2-1,few,.,TRBV5-1,16,CASSFLSGLAGNEQFF,TGCGCCAGCAGCTTCTTATCCGGACTGGCCGGCAATGAGCAGTTCTTC
TRBJ2-1,.,.,TRBV4-1,16,CASSPRGGDSYNEQFF,TGCGCCAGCAGCCCCCGAGGGGGAGACTCCTACAATGAGCAGTTCTTC
TRBJ1-5,few,TRBD1,TRBV12-3/TRBV12-4,14,CASGTGTYNQPQHF,TGTGCCAGCGGGACAGGGACCTATAATCAGCCCCAGCATTTT
TRBJ2-5,few,.,TRBV9,12,CASSRMEETQYF,TGTGCCAGCAGTAGGATGGAAGAGACCCAGTACTTC
TRBJ2-7,few,TRBD1,TRBV7-9,13,CASSSRTGYEQYF,TGTGCCAGCAGCTCCCGGACAGGCTACGAGCAGTACTTC
TRBJ1-2,few,TRBD1,TRBV4-2,15,CASSQEEDRVYGYTF,TGTGCCAGCAGCCAAGAAGAGGACAGGGTCTATGGCTACACCTTC
TRBJ2-7,.,.,TRBV4-3,14,CASSQDVLGYEQYF,TGCGCCAGCAGCCAAGATGTCCTCGGATACGAGCAGTACTTC
TRBJ2-1,few,TRBD2,TRBV29-1,12,CSVFSGRNEQFF,TGCAGCGTTTTTAGCGGGAGGAATGAGCAGTTCTTC
TRBJ2-1,few,TRBD1,TRBV29-1,15,CSVHERDRSDNEQFF,TGCAGCGTGCACGAACGGGACAGGTCCGACAATGAGCAGTTCTTC
TRBJ1-2,few,TRBD1,TRBV7-9,14,CASSATGENYGYTF,TGTGCCAGCAGCGCTACAGGGGAAAACTATGGCTACACCTTC
TRBJ2-5,.,TRBD2,TRBV3-1,16,CASSLQAGLPQETQYF,TGTGCCAGCAGCCTGCAAGCGGGACTTCCCCAAGAGACCCAGTACTTC
TRBJ2-1,few,TRBD2,TRBV19,17,CASSIGLAGSPYNEQFF,TGTGCCAGTAGTATAGGACTAGCGGGATCCCCCTACAATGAGCAGTTCTTC
TRBJ2-7,.,.,TRBV23-1,15,CASSRLRDGDYEQYF,TGCGCCAGCAGTCGTTTACGGGACGGGGACTACGAGCAGTACTTC
TRBJ2-3,.,TRBD1,TRBV11-2,13,CASSQSRGNTQYF,TGTGCCAGCAGCCAGTCCAGGGGGAATACGCAGTATTTT
TRBJ2-5,.,.,TRBV14,15,CASSQERLVSETQYF,TGTGCCAGCAGCCAGGAGAGGCTAGTAAGCGAGACCCAGTACTTC
TRBJ2-2,many,.,TRBV10-3,15,CAISEPGMNTGELFF,TGTGCCATCAGTGAACCGGGAATGAACACCGGGGAGCTGTTTTTT
TRBJ2-1,.,TRBD1,TRBV10-3,14,CAILERDRGNEQFF,TGTGCCATTCTAGAAAGGGACAGGGGCAATGAGCAGTTCTTC
TRBJ2-1,many,.,TRBV7-9,12,CASSLLAYEQFF,TGTGCCAGCAGCTTACTAGCATATGAGCAGTTCTTC
TRBJ1-4,.,TRBD1,TRBV20-1,13,CSATGTVGEKLFF,TGCAGTGCTACCGGGACAGTCGGTGAAAAACTGTTTTTT